These 5 T cell receptor beta chains came from one sample sequenced in a study of control samples from healthy donors and cancer patients. The table came from immunoSEQ multiplex PCR; TCRdb's copy has only in-frame clones and leaves some out. Counted here are about 180,000 clones, roughly 92% occurring once; the ten biggest clones make up about 1.4%. Input material: blood. These TCRs come from a man under 40 in good health.

The chain carries TRBV29-1 and TRBJ1-2, with TRBD1 identical over 10 bases. This CDR3 has 14 amino acids. CDR1 and CDR2 from the germline V gene are SQVTM and ANQGSEA. V dropped 2 bases and J dropped 8; count of bases not matched to a gene: 8. CDR3 sequence (DNA): TGCAGCGTTGAAAGAGGGGACAGGGGACGAGGCTACACCTTC. Translated, it gives CSVERGDRGRGYTF.

J is TRBJ1-2 and V is TRBV10-3; a weak D match, TRBD1 (6 bases). The CDR3 runs 15 residues. Germline-derived CDR1 and CDR2 are ENHRY and SYGVKD. The V end lost 6 bases, the J end lost 5 bases, and 19 bases lay between the germline ends. The CDR3 reads CAISNSNRARYGYTF. The CDR3 nucleotides read TGTGCCATCAGCAATTCTAACAGGGCAAGATATGGCTACACCTTC.

This rearrangement joins TRBV25-1 to TRBJ1-4, with 7 nucleotides matching TRBD1. The V and J ends lost 6 bases and 7 bases, in that order; junction bases with no gene match: 14. This CDR3 has 16 residues. Germline assignment: CDR1 MGHDK and CDR2 SYGVNS. This CDR3 is CASRETQGGRGEKLFF. As DNA, the CDR3 is TGTGCCAGCAGAGAAACGCAGGGGGGGCGCGGTGAAAAACTGTTTTTT.

V is TRBV4-1 and J is TRBJ2-1; perhaps TRBD2 as D (7 bases). CDR1 and CDR2 from the germline V gene are MGHRA and YSYEKL. The CDR3 totals 17 residues. Trimming shortened V by 1 base and J by 0 bases, and 13 bases separated the two germline ends. CDR3 coding DNA: TGCGCCAGCAGCCAAGGAGGGGGGGGGAGCTCCTACAATGAGCAGTTCTTC. It specifies CASSQGGGGSSYNEQFF.

This chain links TRBV29-1 with TRBJ2-2, with unresolved D. V was clipped by 6 bases and J by 3 bases, with 5 bases between them. The CDR3 spans 11 residues. Germline CDR1 SQVTM, CDR2 ANQGSEA. The CDR3 sequence: CSVGYTGELFF. In DNA, the CDR3 is TGCAGCGTAGGGTACACCGGGGAGCTGTTTTTT.